Included here is one T cell receptor (beta chain) sequence, with context. Its cognate antigen is unknown. CDR1 is KGHSH, CDR2 LQKENI, per germline. V shed 0 bases, J shed 8 bases, and the junction held 0 bases outside the gene matches. This CDR3 comprises 14 residues. Terminally differentiated effector memory CD45RA+ cells were excluded from the naive CD8 cells, which were CD45RO-negative and positively selected for CCR7. Every donor, a Caucasian adult, lived in Nashville, Tennessee. This sample stems from a study of shared clonotypes between healthy human individuals. General study findings and limits: Around 5% of naive CD4 clonotypes were shared across a few donors.

The data were produced by immunoSEQ multiplex PCR, yet TCRdb's version contains in-frame clones alone and is incomplete. The profile shows hundreds of thousands of clones, roughly 95% of them singletons. The rearrangement links TRBV18 to TRBJ1-4; 10 nucleotides align to TRBD1. The sample taken for sequencing was naive CD8+ T cells sorted from blood. The clonotype originates from a woman in her 30s in good health. The CDR3 DNA sequence: TGTGCCAGCTCACCACCGGGACAGGGGGAAAAACTGTTTTTT. It translates to CASSPPGQGEKLFF.